This T cell receptor (beta chain) was documented in a study of cytotoxic CD8 clonotypes in ibrutinib-treated CLL. Study at large: Productive templates averaged approximately 250,000 per sample, and productive rearrangements more than 80,000.

Generated by immunoSEQ multiplex PCR, the TCRdb table keeps only in-frame clones and is missing some. The sample contains 85,000 or so clones, around 75% of which appear only once. The count of this clone is one. Losses at the gene ends were 3 bases for V and 4 bases for J; bases not matched to a gene: 6. The CDR3 extends over 14 amino acids. The germline V gene has CDR1 SGHRS and CDR2 YFSETQ. The clonotype originates from a human donor with chronic lymphocytic leukemia. The chain combines TRBV5-1 with TRBJ2-7; TRBD1 aligns across 8 bases. Material: PBMCs, obtained after 12 months of ibrutinib treatment. DNA for the CDR3: TGCGCCAGCAGCTCCGGACAGGGACCATACGAGCAGTACTTC. It translates to CASSSGQGPYEQYF.